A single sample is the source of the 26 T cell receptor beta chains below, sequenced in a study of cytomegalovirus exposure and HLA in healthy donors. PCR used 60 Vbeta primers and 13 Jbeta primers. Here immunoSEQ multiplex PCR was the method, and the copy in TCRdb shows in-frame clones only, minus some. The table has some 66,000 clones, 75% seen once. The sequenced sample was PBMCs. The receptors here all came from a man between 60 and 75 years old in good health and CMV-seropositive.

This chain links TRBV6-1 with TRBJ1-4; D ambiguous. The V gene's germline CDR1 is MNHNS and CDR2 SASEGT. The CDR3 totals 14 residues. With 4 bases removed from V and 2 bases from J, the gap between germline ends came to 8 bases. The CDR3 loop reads CASSVGWTNEKLFF. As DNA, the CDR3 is TGTGCCAGCAGTGTCGGGTGGACTAATGAAAAACTGTTTTTT.

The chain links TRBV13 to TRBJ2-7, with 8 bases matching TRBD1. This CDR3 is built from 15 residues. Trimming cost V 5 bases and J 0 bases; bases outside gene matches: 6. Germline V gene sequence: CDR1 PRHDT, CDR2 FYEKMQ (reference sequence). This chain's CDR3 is CASSGQGSSSYEQYF. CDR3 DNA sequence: TGTGCCAGCAGCGGACAGGGCTCGAGCTCCTACGAGCAGTACTTC.

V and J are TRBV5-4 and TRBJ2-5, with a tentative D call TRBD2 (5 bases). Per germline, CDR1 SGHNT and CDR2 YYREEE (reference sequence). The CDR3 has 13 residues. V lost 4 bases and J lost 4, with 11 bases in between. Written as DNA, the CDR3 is TGTGCCAGCAGCCCGGGGATTAGAGAGACCCAGTACTTC. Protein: CASSPGIRETQYF.

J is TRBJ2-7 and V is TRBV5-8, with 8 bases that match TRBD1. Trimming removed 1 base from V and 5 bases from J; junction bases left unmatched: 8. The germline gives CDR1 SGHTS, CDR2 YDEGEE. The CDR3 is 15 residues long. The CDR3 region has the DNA TGTGCCAGCAGCTTGTTCCAGGGGGCGGCCAACGAGCAGTACTTC. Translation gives CASSLFQGAANEQYF.

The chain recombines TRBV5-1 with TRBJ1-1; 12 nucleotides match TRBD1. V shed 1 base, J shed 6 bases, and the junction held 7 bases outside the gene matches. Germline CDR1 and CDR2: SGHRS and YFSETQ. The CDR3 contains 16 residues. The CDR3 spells CASSLRDRGRKAEAFF. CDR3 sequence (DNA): TGCGCCAGCAGCTTGCGGGACAGGGGGCGAAAGGCTGAAGCTTTCTTT.

DNA of the CDR3: TGTGCCAGCAGCCCCGGGACAGTCTACAATGAGCAGTTCTTC. Translated, it gives CASSPGTVYNEQFF. The gene calls are TRBV5-4 and TRBJ2-1; the match to TRBD1 covers 7 bases. The CDR3 sequence is 14 residues long. Trimming removed 4 bases from V and 3 bases from J; junction bases left unmatched: 4. Germline CDR1 reads SGHNT; CDR2 reads YYREEE (reference sequence).

The CDR3 region is CASSSGGQNSPLHF. CDR3 sequence (DNA): TGTGCCAGCAGCTCCGGGGGGCAGAATTCACCCCTCCACTTT. V usage is TRBV5-5 and J usage is TRBJ1-6; D is possibly TRBD1 (6 bases). From germline, CDR1 is SGHKS and CDR2 YYEKEE (reference sequence). The CDR3 totals 14 residues. V lost 3 bases and J 7 bases, leaving 11 bases between the germline ends.

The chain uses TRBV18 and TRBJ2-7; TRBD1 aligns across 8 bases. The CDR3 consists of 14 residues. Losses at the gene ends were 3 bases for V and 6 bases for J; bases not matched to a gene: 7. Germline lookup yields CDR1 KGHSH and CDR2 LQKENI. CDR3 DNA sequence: TGTGCCAGCTCACCTAGGACAGGGTACCCCGAGCAGTACTTC. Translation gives CASSPRTGYPEQYF.

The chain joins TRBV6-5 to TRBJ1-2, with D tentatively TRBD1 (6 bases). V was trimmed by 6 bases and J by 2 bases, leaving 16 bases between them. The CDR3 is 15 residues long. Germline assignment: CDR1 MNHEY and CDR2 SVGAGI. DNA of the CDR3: TGTGCCAGCAGGTGGACAGAAAGAACAAACTATGGCTACACCTTC. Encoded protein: CASRWTERTNYGYTF.

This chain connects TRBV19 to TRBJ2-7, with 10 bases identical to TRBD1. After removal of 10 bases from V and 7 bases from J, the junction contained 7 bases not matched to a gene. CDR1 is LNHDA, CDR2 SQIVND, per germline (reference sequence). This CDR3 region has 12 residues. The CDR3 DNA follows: TGTGCCACATCGACAGGGGGCAGTGAGCAGTACTTC. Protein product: CATSTGGSEQYF.

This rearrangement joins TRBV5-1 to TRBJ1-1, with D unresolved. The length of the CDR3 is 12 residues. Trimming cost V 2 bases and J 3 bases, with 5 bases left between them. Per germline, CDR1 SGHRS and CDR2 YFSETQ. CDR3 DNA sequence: TGCGCCAGCAGCTTCTCAGACACTGAAGCTTTCTTT. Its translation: CASSFSDTEAFF.

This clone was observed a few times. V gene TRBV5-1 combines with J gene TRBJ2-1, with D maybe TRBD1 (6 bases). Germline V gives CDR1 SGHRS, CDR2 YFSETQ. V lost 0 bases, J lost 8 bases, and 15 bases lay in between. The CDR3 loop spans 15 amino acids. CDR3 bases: TGCGCCAGCAGCTTGGGAGTTGACAGGACGGATGAGCAGTTCTTC. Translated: CASSLGVDRTDEQFF.

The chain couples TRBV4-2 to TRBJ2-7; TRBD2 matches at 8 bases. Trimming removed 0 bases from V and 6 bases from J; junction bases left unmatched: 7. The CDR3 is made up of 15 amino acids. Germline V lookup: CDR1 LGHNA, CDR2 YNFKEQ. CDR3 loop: CASSQEIGGASEQYF. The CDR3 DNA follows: TGTGCCAGCAGCCAAGAGATCGGGGGGGCCAGCGAGCAGTACTTC.

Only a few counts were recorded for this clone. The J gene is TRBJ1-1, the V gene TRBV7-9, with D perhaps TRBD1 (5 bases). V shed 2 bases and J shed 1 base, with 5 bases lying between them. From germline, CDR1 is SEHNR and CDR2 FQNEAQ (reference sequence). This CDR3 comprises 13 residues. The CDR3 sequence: CASSLQGNTEAFF. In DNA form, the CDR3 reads TGTGCCAGCAGCTTACAGGGGAACACTGAAGCTTTCTTT.

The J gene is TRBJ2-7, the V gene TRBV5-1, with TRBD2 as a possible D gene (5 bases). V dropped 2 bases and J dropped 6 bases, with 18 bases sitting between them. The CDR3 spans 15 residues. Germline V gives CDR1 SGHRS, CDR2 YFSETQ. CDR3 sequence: CASSFLGQASGEQYF. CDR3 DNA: TGCGCCAGCAGCTTCTTAGGGCAGGCGAGCGGCGAGCAGTACTTC. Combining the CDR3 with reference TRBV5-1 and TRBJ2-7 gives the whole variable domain KAGVTQTPRYLIKTRGQQVTLSCSPISGHRSVSWYQQTPGQGLQFLFEYFSETQRNKGNFPGRFSGRQFSNSRSEMNVSTLELGDSALYLCASSFLGQASGEQYFGPGTRLTVT.

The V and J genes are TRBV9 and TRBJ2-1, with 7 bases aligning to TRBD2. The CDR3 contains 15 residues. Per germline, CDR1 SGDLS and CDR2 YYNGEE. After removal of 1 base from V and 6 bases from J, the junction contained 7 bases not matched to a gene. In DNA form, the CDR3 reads TGTGCCAGCAGCGTACGAGGAGCGGGGAGCAATGAGCAGTTCTTC. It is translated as CASSVRGAGSNEQFF.

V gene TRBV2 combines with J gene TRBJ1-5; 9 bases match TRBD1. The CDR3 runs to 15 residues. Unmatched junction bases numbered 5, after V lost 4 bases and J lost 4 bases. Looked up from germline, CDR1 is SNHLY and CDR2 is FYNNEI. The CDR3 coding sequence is TGTGCCAGCAGTGCAACAGGGGGCGCGAATCAGCCCCAGCATTTT. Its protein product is CASSATGGANQPQHF.

CDR3 loop: CASSRLAGTNEQFF. The DNA for the CDR3 is TGTGCCAGCAGCCGACTAGCGGGGACCAATGAGCAGTTCTTC. The V call is TRBV11-2, the J call TRBJ2-1; TRBD2 matches at 11 bases. The germline CDR1 and CDR2 sequences are SGHAT and FQNNGV. V lost 5 bases, J lost 6 bases, and 3 bases stayed unmatched. CDR3 length: 14 residues.

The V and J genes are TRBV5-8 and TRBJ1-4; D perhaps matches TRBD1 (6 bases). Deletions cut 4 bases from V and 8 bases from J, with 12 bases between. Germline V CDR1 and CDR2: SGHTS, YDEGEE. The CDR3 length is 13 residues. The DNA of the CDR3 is TGTGCCAGCAGCCTGGTCCAGGGGGAAAAACTGTTTTTT. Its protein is CASSLVQGEKLFF.

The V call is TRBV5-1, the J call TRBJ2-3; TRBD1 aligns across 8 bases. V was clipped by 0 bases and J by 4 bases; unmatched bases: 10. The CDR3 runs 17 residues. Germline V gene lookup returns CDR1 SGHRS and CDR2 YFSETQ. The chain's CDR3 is CASSLDPQGAGPDTQYF. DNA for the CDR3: TGCGCCAGCAGCTTGGACCCTCAGGGGGCCGGCCCAGATACGCAGTATTTT.

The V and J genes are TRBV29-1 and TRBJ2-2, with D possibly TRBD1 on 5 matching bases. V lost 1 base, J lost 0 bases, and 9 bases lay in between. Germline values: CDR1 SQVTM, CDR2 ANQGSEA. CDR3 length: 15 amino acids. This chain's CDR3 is CSVEVGPPNTGELFF. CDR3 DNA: TGCAGCGTTGAAGTGGGGCCCCCGAACACCGGGGAGCTGTTTTTT.

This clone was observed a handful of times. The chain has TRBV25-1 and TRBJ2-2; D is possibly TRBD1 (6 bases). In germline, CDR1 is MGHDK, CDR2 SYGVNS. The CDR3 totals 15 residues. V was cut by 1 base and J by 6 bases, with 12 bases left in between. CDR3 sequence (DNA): TGTGCCAGCAGTGAATCCCGAGGGGGATCCGGGGAGCTGTTTTTT. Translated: CASSESRGGSGELFF. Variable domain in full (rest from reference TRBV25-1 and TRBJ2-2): EADIYQTPRYLVIGTGKKITLECSQTMGHDKMYWYQQDPGMELHLIHYSYGVNSTEKGDLSSESTVSRIRTEHFPLTLESARPSHTSQYLCASSESRGGSGELFFGEGSRLTVL.

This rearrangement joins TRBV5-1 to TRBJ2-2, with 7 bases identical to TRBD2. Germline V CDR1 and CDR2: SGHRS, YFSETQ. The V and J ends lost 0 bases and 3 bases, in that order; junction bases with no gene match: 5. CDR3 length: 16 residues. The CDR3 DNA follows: TGCGCCAGCAGCTTGGGCGCGGGAGATGACACCGGGGAGCTGTTTTTT. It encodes CASSLGAGDDTGELFF.

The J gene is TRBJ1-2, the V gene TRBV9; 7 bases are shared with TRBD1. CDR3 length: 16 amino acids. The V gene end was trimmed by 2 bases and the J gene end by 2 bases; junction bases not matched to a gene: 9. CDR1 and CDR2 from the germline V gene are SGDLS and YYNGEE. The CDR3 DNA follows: TGTGCCAGCAGCGTTTCCCGCAAGACAGGGAACTATGGCTACACCTTC. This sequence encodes CASSVSRKTGNYGYTF.

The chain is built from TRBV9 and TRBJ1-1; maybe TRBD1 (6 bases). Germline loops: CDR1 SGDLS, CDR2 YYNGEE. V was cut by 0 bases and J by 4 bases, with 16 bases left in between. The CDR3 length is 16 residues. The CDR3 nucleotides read TGTGCCAGCAGCGTAGAAGGGACAACTCGGATCACTGAAGCTTTCTTT. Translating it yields CASSVEGTTRITEAFF.

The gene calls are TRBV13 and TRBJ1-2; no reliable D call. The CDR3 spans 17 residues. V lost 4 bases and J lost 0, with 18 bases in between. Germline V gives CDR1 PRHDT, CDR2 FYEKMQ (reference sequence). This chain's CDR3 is CASSSLTALTTNYGYTF. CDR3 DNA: TGTGCCAGCAGCTCCCTGACGGCCCTTACTACTAACTATGGCTACACCTTC.